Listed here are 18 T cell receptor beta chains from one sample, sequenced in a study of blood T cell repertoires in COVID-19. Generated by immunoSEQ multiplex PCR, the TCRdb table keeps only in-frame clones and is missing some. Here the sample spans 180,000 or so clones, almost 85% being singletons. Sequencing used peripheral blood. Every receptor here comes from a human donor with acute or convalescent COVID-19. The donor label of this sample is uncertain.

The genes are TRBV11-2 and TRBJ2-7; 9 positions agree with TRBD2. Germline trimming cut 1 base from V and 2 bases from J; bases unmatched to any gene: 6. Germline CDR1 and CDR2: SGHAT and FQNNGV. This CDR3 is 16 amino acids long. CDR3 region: CASSLASQRGAYEQYF. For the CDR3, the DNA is TGTGCCAGCAGCTTAGCTAGCCAGCGGGGGGCCTACGAGCAGTACTTC.

CDR3 in amino acids: CASSRDSRIYTF. DNA for the CDR3: TGTGCCAGCAGCCGGGACAGCCGGATCTACACCTTC. V gene TRBV7-9 combines with J gene TRBJ1-2; 7 positions agree with TRBD1. Unmatched junction bases numbered 7, after V lost 5 bases and J lost 10 bases. The CDR3 is 12 amino acids. The germline V gene encodes CDR1 SEHNR and CDR2 FQNEAQ (reference sequence).

CDR3 in amino acids: CASSFRTGLTGELFF. The CDR3 DNA sequence: TGTGCCAGCAGCTTCCGGACAGGGCTAACCGGGGAGCTGTTTTTT. V is TRBV5-6 and J is TRBJ2-2; 8 nucleotides align to TRBD1. Germline trimming cut 2 bases from V and 5 bases from J; bases unmatched to any gene: 5. Germline CDR1 is SGHDT and CDR2 is YYEEEE. This CDR3 is 15 amino acids long.

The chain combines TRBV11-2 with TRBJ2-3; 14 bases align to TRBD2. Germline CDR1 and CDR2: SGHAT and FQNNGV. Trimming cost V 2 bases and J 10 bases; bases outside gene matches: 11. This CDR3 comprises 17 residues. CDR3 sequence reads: CASSLPGGTSGSAPQYF. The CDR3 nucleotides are TGTGCCAGCAGCTTACCAGGCGGGACTAGCGGGAGTGCTCCGCAGTATTTT.

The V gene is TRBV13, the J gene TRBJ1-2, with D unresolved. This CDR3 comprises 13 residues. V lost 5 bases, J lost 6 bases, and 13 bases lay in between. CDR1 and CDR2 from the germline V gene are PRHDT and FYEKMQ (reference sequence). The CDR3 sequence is CASSPRTANGYTF. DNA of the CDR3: TGTGCCAGCAGCCCCCGGACTGCTAATGGCTACACCTTC.

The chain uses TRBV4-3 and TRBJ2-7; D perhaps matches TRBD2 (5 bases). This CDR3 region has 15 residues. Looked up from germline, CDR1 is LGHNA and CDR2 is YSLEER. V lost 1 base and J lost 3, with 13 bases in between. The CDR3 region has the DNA TGCGCCAGCAGCCAAGCGCCTTGGGAGAACTACGAGCAGTACTTC. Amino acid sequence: CASSQAPWENYEQYF.

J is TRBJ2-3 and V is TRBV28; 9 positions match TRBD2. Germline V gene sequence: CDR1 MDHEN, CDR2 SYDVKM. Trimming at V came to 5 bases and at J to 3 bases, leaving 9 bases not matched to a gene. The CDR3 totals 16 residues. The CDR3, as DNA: TGTGCCAGCAGTCCCCTGGCCCTAGCGGGAACAGATACGCAGTATTTT. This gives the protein CASSPLALAGTDTQYF.

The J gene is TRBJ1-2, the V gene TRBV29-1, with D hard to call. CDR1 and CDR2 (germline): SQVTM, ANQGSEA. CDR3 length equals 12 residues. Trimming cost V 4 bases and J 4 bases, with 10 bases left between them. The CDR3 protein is CSVADWSYGYTF. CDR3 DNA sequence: TGCAGCGTTGCGGACTGGTCCTATGGCTACACCTTC.

In DNA, the CDR3 is TGTGCCAGCAGCTTGGGGGGACCGACGGGACTAGTTATGGCTTTCTTT. It yields the protein CASSLGGPTGLVMAFF. The V and J genes are TRBV5-5 and TRBJ1-1, with D possibly TRBD1 on 5 matching bases. CDR3 length: 16 amino acids. V was cut by 0 bases and J by 11 bases, with 23 bases left in between. From germline, CDR1 is SGHKS and CDR2 YYEKEE (reference sequence).

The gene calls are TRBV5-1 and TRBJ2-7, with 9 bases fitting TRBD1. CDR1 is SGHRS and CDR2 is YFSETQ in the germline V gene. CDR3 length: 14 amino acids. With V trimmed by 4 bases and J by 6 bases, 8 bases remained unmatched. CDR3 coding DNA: TGCGCCAGCAGCCTTCCGGGACAGGGCCTCGAGCAGTACTTC. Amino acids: CASSLPGQGLEQYF.

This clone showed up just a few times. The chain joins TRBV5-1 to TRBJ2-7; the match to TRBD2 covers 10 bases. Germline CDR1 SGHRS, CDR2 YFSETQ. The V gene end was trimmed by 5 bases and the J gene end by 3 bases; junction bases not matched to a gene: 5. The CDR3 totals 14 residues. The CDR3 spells CASRPLAGVYEQYF. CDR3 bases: TGCGCCAGCAGACCCCTAGCGGGAGTCTACGAGCAGTACTTC.

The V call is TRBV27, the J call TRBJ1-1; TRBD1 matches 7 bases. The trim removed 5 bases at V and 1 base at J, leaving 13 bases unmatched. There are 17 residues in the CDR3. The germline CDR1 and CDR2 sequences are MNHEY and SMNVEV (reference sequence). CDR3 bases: TGTGCCAGCAGTCCCTCCCCGGGGGCAGGGGGGAACACTGAAGCTTTCTTT. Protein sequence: CASSPSPGAGGNTEAFF.

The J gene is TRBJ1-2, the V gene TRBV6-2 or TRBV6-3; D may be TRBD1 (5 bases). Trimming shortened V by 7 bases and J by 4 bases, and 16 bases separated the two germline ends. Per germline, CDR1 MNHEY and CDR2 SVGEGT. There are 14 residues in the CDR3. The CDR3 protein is CASTPRGGRYGYTF. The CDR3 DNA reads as TGTGCCAGCACCCCTCGGGGGGGACGCTATGGCTACACCTTC.

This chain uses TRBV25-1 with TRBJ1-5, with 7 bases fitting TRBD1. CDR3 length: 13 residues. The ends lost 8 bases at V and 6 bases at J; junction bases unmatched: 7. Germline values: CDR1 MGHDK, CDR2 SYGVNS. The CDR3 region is CASSQGLGQPQHF. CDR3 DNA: TGTGCCAGCTCACAGGGGTTGGGTCAGCCCCAGCATTTT.

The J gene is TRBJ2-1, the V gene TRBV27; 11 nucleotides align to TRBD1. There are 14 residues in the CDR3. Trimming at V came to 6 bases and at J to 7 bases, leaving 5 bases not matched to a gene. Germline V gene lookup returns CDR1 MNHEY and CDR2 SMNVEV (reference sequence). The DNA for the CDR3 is TGTGCCAGCAGGAGGACAGGGGGCTTGAATGAGCAGTTCTTC. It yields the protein CASRRTGGLNEQFF.

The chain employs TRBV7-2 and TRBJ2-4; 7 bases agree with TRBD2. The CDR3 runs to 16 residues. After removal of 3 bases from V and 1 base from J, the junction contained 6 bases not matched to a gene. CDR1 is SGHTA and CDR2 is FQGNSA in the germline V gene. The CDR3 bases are TGTGCCAGCAGCTTTGCGGGAGAGAGGGCCAAAAACATTCAGTACTTC. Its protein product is CASSFAGERAKNIQYF.

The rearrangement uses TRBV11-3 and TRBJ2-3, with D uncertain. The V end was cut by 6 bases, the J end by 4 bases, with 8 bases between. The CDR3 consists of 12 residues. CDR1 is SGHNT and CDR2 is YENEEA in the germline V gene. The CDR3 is CASSSRPDTQYF. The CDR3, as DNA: TGTGCCAGCAGTTCTAGGCCAGATACGCAGTATTTT. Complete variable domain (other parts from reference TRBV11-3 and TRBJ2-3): EAGVVQSPRYKIIEKKQPVAFWCNPISGHNTLYWYLQNLGQGPELLIRYENEEAVDDSQLPKDRFSAERLKGVDSTLKIQPAELGDSAVYLCASSSRPDTQYFGPGTRLTVL.

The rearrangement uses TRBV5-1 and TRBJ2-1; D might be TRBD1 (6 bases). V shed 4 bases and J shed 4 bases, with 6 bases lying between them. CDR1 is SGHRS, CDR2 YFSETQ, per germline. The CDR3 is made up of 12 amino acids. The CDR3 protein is CASSRGYNEQFF. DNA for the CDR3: TGCGCCAGCAGCAGGGGGTACAATGAGCAGTTCTTC.